This T cell receptor (beta chain) was sequenced in a study of cytomegalovirus exposure and HLA in healthy donors. PCR used 60 Vbeta primers and 13 Jbeta primers. Clones were read by immunoSEQ multiplex PCR, and TCRdb kept only the in-frame ones, dropping some. Of 55,000 to 70,000 clones in the sample, roughly 83% are singletons; the top ten hold about 1.5%. Germline V lookup: CDR1 KGHSH, CDR2 LQKENI. V lost 6 bases to trimming and J lost 4 bases; unmatched junction nucleotides: 10. The CDR3 spans 17 residues. The V call is TRBV18, the J call TRBJ2-1, with 12 positions matching TRBD2. Specimen: PBMCs. The source is a human donor in good health. Written as DNA, the CDR3 is TGTGCCAGCTCCCCGATGACTAGCGGGGGACTTTACAATGAGCAGTTCTTC. It is translated as CASSPMTSGGLYNEQFF.